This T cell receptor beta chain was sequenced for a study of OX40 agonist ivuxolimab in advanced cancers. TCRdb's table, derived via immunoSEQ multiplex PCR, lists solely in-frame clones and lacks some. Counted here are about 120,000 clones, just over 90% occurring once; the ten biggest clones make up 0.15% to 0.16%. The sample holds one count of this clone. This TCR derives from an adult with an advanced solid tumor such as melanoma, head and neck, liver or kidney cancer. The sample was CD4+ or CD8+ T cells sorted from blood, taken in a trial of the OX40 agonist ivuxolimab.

This chain's CDR3 is CASSLEREGTEAFF. Written as DNA, the CDR3 is TGTGCCAGCAGCTTGGAGAGGGAGGGAACTGAAGCTTTCTTT. The chain employs TRBV5-4 and TRBJ1-1; D not certain. CDR1 SGHNT and CDR2 YYREEE come from the germline V gene (reference sequence). V dropped 0 bases and J dropped 5 bases, with 11 bases sitting between them. The CDR3 runs 14 residues. The whole variable domain, remainder taken from reference TRBV5-4 and TRBJ1-1, is ETGVTQSPTHLIKTRGQQVTLRCSSQSGHNTVSWYQQALGQGPQFIFQYYREEENGRGNFPPRFSGLQFPNYSSELNVNALELDDSALYLCASSLEREGTEAFFGQGTRLTVV.